The clone carrying this T cell receptor beta chain was found many times. Beta-chain TCR CDR3 regions were amplified from RNA transcripts. HTBI-primed RT-PCR formed the first round, and a multiplex PCR formed the second. A single record per CDR3 protein comes from TCRdb applying MiXCR to the multiplex PCR reads. Here the sample spans 660,000 or so distinct CDR3 sequences, more than 40% being singletons. Each diagnosis was determined on the basis of clinical symptoms, serum thyroxine, TRAb, thyroid ultrasound and orbital computed tomography. The data belong to a study of Graves' ophthalmopathy and Graves' hyperthyroidism. The V gene end was trimmed by 6 bases and the J gene end by 0 bases; junction bases not matched to a gene: 2. The CDR3 is made up of 15 amino acids. Germline assignment: CDR1 SGHTA and CDR2 FQGTGA.

This TCR was recovered from an adult man with Graves' ophthalmopathy. This sequence joins TRBV7-3 and TRBJ2-2, with 9 positions matching TRBD1. The sample was peripheral blood. DNA for the CDR3: TGTGCCAGCAGACGACAGGGGGCGAACACCGGGGAGCTGTTTTTT. Amino acids: CASRRQGANTGELFF.